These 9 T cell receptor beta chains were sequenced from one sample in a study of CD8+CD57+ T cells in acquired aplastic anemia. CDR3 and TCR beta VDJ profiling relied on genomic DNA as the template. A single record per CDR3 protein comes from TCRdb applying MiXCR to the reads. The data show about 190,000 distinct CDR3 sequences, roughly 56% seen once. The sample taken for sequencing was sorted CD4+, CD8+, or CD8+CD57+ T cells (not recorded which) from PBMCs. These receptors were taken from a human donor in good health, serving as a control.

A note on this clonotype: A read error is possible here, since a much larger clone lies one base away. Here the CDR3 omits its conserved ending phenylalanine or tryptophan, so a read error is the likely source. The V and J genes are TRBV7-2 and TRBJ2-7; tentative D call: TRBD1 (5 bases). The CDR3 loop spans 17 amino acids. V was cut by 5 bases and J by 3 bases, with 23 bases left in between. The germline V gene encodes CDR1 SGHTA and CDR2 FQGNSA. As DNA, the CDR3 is TGTGCCAGCAGCCAAGAAAGGGCAGGGCATAATTTCTACGAGCAGTACTCC. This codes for CASSQERAGHNFYEQYS.

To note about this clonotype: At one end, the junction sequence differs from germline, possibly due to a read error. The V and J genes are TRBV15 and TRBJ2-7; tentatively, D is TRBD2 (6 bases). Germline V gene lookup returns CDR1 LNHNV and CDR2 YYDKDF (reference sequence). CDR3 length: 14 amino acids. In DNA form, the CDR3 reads TGTGCCGCCAGCAGAGATCGGGGGAACTACGAGCAGTACTTC. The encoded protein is CAASRDRGNYEQYF.

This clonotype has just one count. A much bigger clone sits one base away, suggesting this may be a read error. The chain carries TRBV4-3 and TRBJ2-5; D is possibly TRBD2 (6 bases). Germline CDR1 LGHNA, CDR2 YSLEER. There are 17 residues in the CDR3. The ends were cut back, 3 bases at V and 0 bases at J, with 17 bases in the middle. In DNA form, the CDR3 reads TGCGCCAGCAGCCAGTCTAGCGCGGGGCTGTACCAAGAGACCCAGTACTTC. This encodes CASSQSSAGLYQETQYF.

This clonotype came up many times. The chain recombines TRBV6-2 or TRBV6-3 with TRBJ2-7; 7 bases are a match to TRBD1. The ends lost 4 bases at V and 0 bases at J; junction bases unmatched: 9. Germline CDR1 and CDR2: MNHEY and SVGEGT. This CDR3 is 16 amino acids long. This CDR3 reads CASSSATGMGSYEQYF. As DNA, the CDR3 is TGTGCCAGCAGTTCAGCGACAGGGATGGGCTCCTACGAGCAGTACTTC.

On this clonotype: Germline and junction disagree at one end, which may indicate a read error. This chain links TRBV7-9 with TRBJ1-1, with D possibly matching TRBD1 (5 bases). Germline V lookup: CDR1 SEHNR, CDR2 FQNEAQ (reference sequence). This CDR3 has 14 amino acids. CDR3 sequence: CASSYGTLNTEAFF. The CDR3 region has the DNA TGCGCCAGCAGCTACGGGACTCTTAACACTGAAGCTTTCTTT.

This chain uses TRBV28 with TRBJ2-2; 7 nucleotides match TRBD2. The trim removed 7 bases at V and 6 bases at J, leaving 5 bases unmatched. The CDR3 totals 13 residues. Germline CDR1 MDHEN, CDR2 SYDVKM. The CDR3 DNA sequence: TGTGCCAGCAAGGGAGGGAGGGCCGGGGAGCTGTTTTTT. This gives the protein CASKGGRAGELFF.

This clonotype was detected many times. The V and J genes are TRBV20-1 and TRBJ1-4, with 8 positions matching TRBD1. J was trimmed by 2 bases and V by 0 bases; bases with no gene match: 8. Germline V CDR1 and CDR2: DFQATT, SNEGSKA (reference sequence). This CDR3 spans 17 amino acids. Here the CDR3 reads CSARDSGQGATNEKLFF. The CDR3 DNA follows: TGCAGTGCTAGAGATTCCGGACAGGGTGCCACTAATGAAAAACTGTTTTTT.

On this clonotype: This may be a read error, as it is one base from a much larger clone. CDR3 region: CTSSPGQRNQPQHF. In DNA, the CDR3 is TGTACCAGCAGTCCCGGACAGCGCAATCAGCCCCAGCATTTT. The chain combines TRBV28 with TRBJ1-5; D possibly corresponds to TRBD1 (6 bases). CDR1 is MDHEN, CDR2 SYDVKM, per germline. This CDR3 region has 14 residues.

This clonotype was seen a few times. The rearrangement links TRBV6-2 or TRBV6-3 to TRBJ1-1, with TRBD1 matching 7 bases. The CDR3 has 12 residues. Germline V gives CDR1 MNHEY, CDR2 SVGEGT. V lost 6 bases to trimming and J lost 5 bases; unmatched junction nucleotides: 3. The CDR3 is CASRTGRTEAFF. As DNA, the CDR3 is TGTGCCAGCAGGACAGGGAGAACTGAAGCTTTCTTT.